The T cell receptor beta chain described here comes from a study of post-analysis software for immune sequencing data. Incorporated into the TCR beta cDNA libraries were unique molecular identifiers, which served to reduce PCR and sequencing biases. Each CDR3 protein is one row after TCRdb ran MiXCR on the PCR reads. This table has 150,000 to 200,000 distinct CDR3 sequences, about 34% appearing once. This CDR3 spans 13 amino acids. Trimming took 8 bases from V and 4 from J, leaving 14 bases between them. The chain links TRBV12-3 or TRBV12-4 to TRBJ2-5, with D possibly matching TRBD1 (6 bases). This receptor was obtained from a girl aged 10-17 years with multiple sclerosis. The sample here was blood, taken after autologous hematopoietic stem cell transplantation. The CDR3 region is CASGPQGRETQYF. The CDR3 nucleotides read TGTGCCAGCGGCCCTCAGGGGAGAGAGACCCAGTACTTC.